The 21 T cell receptor beta chains below were found in one sample sequenced in a study of blood T cell repertoires in COVID-19. The assay was immunoSEQ multiplex PCR, and TCRdb's table has in-frame clones only and misses some. The sample lists some 150,000 clones; about 87% were seen once. Input material: peripheral blood. The receptors stem from a woman aged 45 to 65 with acute or convalescent COVID-19.

This clone was seen only a few times. The rearrangement joins TRBV5-1 to TRBJ2-2, with 7 nucleotides matching TRBD1. J gave up 1 base and V 0 bases, and 0 bases lay outside the gene matches. Germline loops: CDR1 SGHRS, CDR2 YFSETQ. This CDR3 contains 15 residues. The CDR3 region is CASSLGTGNTGELFF. The CDR3 DNA reads TGCGCCAGCAGCTTGGGGACAGGGAACACCGGGGAGCTGTTTTTT. The full variable domain, rest sourced from reference TRBV5-1 and TRBJ2-2, is KAGVTQTPRYLIKTRGQQVTLSCSPISGHRSVSWYQQTPGQGLQFLFEYFSETQRNKGNFPGRFSGRQFSNSRSEMNVSTLELGDSALYLCASSLGTGNTGELFFGEGSRLTVL.

V usage is TRBV28 and J usage is TRBJ2-5; D perhaps matches TRBD1 (6 bases). CDR3 size: 14 residues. Germline assignment: CDR1 MDHEN and CDR2 SYDVKM. Trimming cost V 5 bases and J 5 bases, with 15 bases left between them. This CDR3 reads CASSNPTGAETQYF. The CDR3 region has the DNA TGTGCCAGCAGTAATCCGACAGGTGCGGAGACCCAGTACTTC.

The V call is TRBV29-1, the J call TRBJ1-2; no definite D call. Germline loops: CDR1 SQVTM, CDR2 ANQGSEA. This CDR3 is built from 12 residues. V lost 3 bases and J 1 base, leaving 6 bases between the germline ends. The CDR3 here is CSVDSLNYGYTF. CDR3 DNA sequence: TGCAGCGTTGACAGTCTTAACTATGGCTACACCTTC. Filled out from reference TRBV29-1 and TRBJ1-2, the complete variable domain reads SAVISQKPSRDICQRGTSLTIQCQVDSQVTMMFWYRQQPGQSLTLIATANQGSEATYESGFVIDKFPISRPNLTFSTLTVSNMSPEDSSIYLCSVDSLNYGYTFGSGTRLTVV.

The CDR3 is CASSVDVAGEGEQYF. The CDR3 nucleotides are TGTGCCAGCAGCGTAGACGTAGCGGGGGAGGGCGAGCAGTACTTC. The V and J genes are TRBV9 and TRBJ2-7, with 9 nucleotides matching TRBD2. The CDR3 has 15 residues. Germline CDR1 reads SGDLS; CDR2 reads YYNGEE. V was pared by 0 bases and J by 6 bases, with 7 bases of the junction left unmatched.

V gene TRBV19 combines with J gene TRBJ2-7, with TRBD1 matching over 10 bases. This CDR3 has 14 residues. The V gene's germline CDR1 is LNHDA and CDR2 SQIVND (reference sequence). Trimming at V came to 7 bases and at J to 4 bases, leaving 7 bases not matched to a gene. CDR3 DNA: TGTGCCAGTAAGGAGGACAGGGGGAAGTACGAGCAGTACTTC. The encoded protein is CASKEDRGKYEQYF.

Here the CDR3 DNA reads TGCGCCAGCAGCCTTACAGACGAGCAGTACTTC. Amino acids: CASSLTDEQYF. This chain joins TRBV4-1 and TRBJ2-7, with unresolved D. The V end was cut by 4 bases, the J end by 5 bases, with 6 bases between. This CDR3 region has 11 residues. CDR1 is MGHRA and CDR2 is YSYEKL in the germline V gene.

The chain links TRBV7-2 to TRBJ1-1; unclear D gene. Trimming left V 2 bases short and J 1 base short, with 5 bases between. The length of the CDR3 is 13 residues. Germline V gene data show CDR1 as SGHTA and CDR2 as FQGNSA. CDR3 nucleotides: TGTGCCAGCAGCTTATCCCAGAACACTGAAGCTTTCTTT. Translating gives CASSLSQNTEAFF.

This clone occurred once. This chain uses TRBV12-5 with TRBJ1-4, with D possibly being TRBD1 (5 bases). The germline gives CDR1 LGHNT, CDR2 FRNRAP. The CDR3 covers 14 residues. With 6 bases removed from V and 5 bases from J, the gap between germline ends came to 13 bases. CDR3 loop: CASGLGVENEKLFF. In nucleotides, the CDR3 is TGTGCTAGTGGCCTAGGGGTTGAGAATGAAAAACTGTTTTTT.

This clone was observed a single time. The V gene is TRBV5-8, the J gene TRBJ2-3; maybe TRBD1 (5 bases). Germline V gene sequence: CDR1 SGHTS, CDR2 YDEGEE. Trimming left V 1 base short and J 3 bases short, with 6 bases between. This CDR3 comprises 13 residues. CDR3 sequence: CASSLRGTDTQYF. The CDR3 bases are TGTGCCAGCAGCTTGAGGGGAACAGATACGCAGTATTTT.

The chain has TRBV14 and TRBJ1-6; D gene ambiguous. The CDR3 extends over 17 amino acids. The V and J ends lost 4 bases and 2 bases respectively, with 15 bases between them. Germline loops: CDR1 SGHDN, CDR2 FVKESK. The CDR3 region has the DNA TGTGCCAGCAGCCCCGCGGGGAGGACCCCCTATAATTCACCCCTCCACTTT. Translating gives CASSPAGRTPYNSPLHF. Using reference TRBV14 and TRBJ1-6 for the parts outside the CDR3, the full variable domain is EAGVTQFPSHSVIEKGQTVTLRCDPISGHDNLYWYRRVMGKEIKFLLHFVKESKQDESGMPNNRFLAERTGGTYSTLKVQPAELEDSGVYFCASSPAGRTPYNSPLHFGNGTRLTVT.

The chain carries TRBV20-1 and TRBJ2-7, with D tentatively TRBD1 (5 bases). V gave up 3 bases and J gave up 1 base, with 16 bases separating them. The CDR3 runs 15 residues. In germline, CDR1 is DFQATT, CDR2 SNEGSKA (reference sequence). CDR3 sequence: CSASTGSRASYEQYF. CDR3 in DNA: TGCAGTGCTAGTACCGGTAGCAGGGCATCCTACGAGCAGTACTTC.

The J gene is TRBJ2-5, the V gene TRBV24-1; D unresolved. Trimming stripped 1 base from V and 5 bases from J, with 7 bases between. The length of the CDR3 is 13 residues. The germline gives CDR1 KGHDR, CDR2 SFDVKD. CDR3 DNA: TGTGCCACCAGTGATTTATCCGGGGAGACCCAGTACTTC. The encoded protein is CATSDLSGETQYF.

The chain combines TRBV6-5 with TRBJ2-7; D unclear. The ends were cut back, 5 bases at V and 3 bases at J, with 14 bases in the middle. CDR1 and CDR2 from the germline V gene are MNHEY and SVGAGI. The length of the CDR3 is 14 residues. The CDR3 region has the DNA TGTGCCAGCAGTCCCGCAGGAATTGGCTACGAGCAGTACTTC. Translation: CASSPAGIGYEQYF.

The V and J genes are TRBV28 and TRBJ1-3; TRBD1 might be the D (5 bases). CDR3 length: 17 amino acids. V lost 5 bases and J lost 0, with 17 bases in between. Germline CDR1 is MDHEN and CDR2 is SYDVKM. The CDR3 loop reads CASSIDRSLSSGNTIYF. The DNA for the CDR3 is TGTGCCAGCAGTATTGACAGATCTCTAAGCTCTGGAAACACCATATATTTT.

This sequence joins TRBV10-1 and TRBJ2-7, with 7 positions matching TRBD1. The germline gives CDR1 WNHNN, CDR2 SYGVQD (reference sequence). V shed 4 bases, J shed 3 bases, and the junction held 12 bases outside the gene matches. CDR3 length equals 16 residues. The CDR3 DNA reads TGCGCCAGCAGTGGTCTAACAGGGGTCGTTAACTACGAGCAGTACTTC. It codes for CASSGLTGVVNYEQYF.

The CDR3 spells CASSLGGGGVGGEQYF. DNA of the CDR3: TGTGCCAGCAGCTTAGGCGGCGGCGGGGTGGGCGGCGAGCAGTACTTC. The chain is built from TRBV7-3 and TRBJ2-7; maybe TRBD2 (6 bases). Trimming removed 2 bases from V and 6 bases from J, with 20 bases in between. The CDR3 loop spans 16 amino acids. CDR1 is SGHTA and CDR2 is FQGTGA in the germline V gene.

This sequence joins TRBV19 and TRBJ1-3; D ambiguous. Germline CDR1 and CDR2: LNHDA and SQIVND (reference sequence). This CDR3 is 15 amino acids long. V lost 6 bases to trimming and J lost 0 bases, with 12 bases between them. The DNA for the CDR3 is TGTGCCAGTAGCCCTGCGGCGTACTCTGGAAACACCATATATTTT. Protein product: CASSPAAYSGNTIYF.

The genes are TRBV2 and TRBJ2-1; tentatively, D is TRBD2 (5 bases). Trimming took 6 bases from V and 6 from J, leaving 9 bases between them. The germline V gene encodes CDR1 SNHLY and CDR2 FYNNEI. The CDR3 sequence is 12 residues long. The CDR3 bases are TGTGCCAGCAGGACTATTAGCAATGAGCAGTTCTTC. Translated, it gives CASRTISNEQFF.

The table lists this clone with a few counts. The CDR3 loop reads CASSIMVRGEQFF. CDR3 in DNA: TGTGCCAGTAGTATAATGGTTCGGGGTGAGCAGTTCTTC. The V gene is TRBV19, the J gene TRBJ2-1; a weak D match, TRBD2 (5 bases). The germline CDR1 and CDR2 sequences are LNHDA and SQIVND (reference sequence). With 2 bases removed from V and 9 bases from J, the gap between germline ends came to 11 bases. This CDR3 has 13 residues.

This clone was counted a single time. This sequence joins TRBV9 and TRBJ2-7; D is uncertain. The CDR3 runs 15 residues. V gave up 0 bases and J gave up 0 bases, with 10 bases separating them. Germline V gives CDR1 SGDLS, CDR2 YYNGEE. The DNA of the CDR3 is TGTGCCAGCAGCGTAGGGGCACACATCTCCTACGAGCAGTACTTC. This codes for CASSVGAHISYEQYF. Drawing the rest from reference TRBV9 and TRBJ2-7, the complete variable domain is DSGVTQTPKHLITATGQRVTLRCSPRSGDLSVYWYQQSLDQGLQFLIQYYNGEERAKGNILERFSAQQFPDLHSELNLSSLELGDSALYFCASSVGAHISYEQYFGPGTRLTVT.

This chain joins TRBV5-1 and TRBJ2-7; D is undetermined. V dropped 0 bases and J dropped 7 bases, with 5 bases sitting between them. The CDR3 loop spans 11 amino acids. The germline V gene encodes CDR1 SGHRS and CDR2 YFSETQ. CDR3 sequence (DNA): TGCGCCAGCAGCTTGGGTATTGAGCAGTACTTC. Translating it yields CASSLGIEQYF.